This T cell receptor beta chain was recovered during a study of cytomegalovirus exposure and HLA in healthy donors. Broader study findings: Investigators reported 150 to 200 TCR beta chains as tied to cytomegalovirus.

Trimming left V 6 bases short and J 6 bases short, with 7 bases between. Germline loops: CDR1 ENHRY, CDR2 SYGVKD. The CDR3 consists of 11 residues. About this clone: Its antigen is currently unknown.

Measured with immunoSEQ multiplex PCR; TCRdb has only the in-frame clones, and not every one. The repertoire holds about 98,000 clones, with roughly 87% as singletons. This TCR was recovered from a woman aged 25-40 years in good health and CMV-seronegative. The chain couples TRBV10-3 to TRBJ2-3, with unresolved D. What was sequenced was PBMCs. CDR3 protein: CAISSGDTQYF. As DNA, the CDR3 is TGTGCCATCAGCTCCGGGGATACGCAGTATTTT.